This T cell receptor beta chain was retrieved from a study of OX40 agonist ivuxolimab in advanced cancers. In the study overall: Administration of intravenous ivuxolimab to patients occurred every 2 weeks at 0.01 to 10 mg/kg. Melanoma, hepatocellular carcinoma, head and neck or renal cell cancer occurred in dose-escalation patients. Overall study results and limits: Clonal expansion from baseline to week 6 occurred in both CD4+ and CD8+ T cells.

This table comes from immunoSEQ multiplex PCR, and its TCRdb copy is limited to in-frame clones, with some not included. The sample holds 90,000 to 95,000 clones, around 84% seen once. In germline, CDR1 is GTSNPN, CDR2 SVGIG (reference sequence). This CDR3 has 14 residues. After removal of 2 bases from V and 7 bases from J, the junction contained 6 bases not matched to a gene. With respect to this clone: Its target is not known.

Sample: CD4+ or CD8+ T cells sorted from blood, taken in a trial of the OX40 agonist ivuxolimab. The clonotype comes from an adult with an advanced solid tumor such as melanoma, head and neck, liver or kidney cancer. The gene calls are TRBV30 and TRBJ2-1; 9 bases match TRBD1. CDR3 sequence (DNA): TGTGCCTGGAGTCCGGGACAGGGTAATAATGAGCAGTTCTTC. Encoded protein: CAWSPGQGNNEQFF.